Reported below is one T cell receptor (beta chain). The antigen remains undetermined. These data come from a study of monozygotic twins with inflammatory bowel disease. Study results and caveats: Other individuals had fewer clonotypes in common with IBD patients than with healthy twins, especially with disease activity. Among the T cells, different subtypes could not be distinguished.

Two nested PCRs, approximately 16 and 10 cycles, amplified TCRalpha and TCRbeta cDNA. TCRdb re-called the 5' RACE reads; one entry per CDR3 protein, DNA not given. This table holds around 410,000 distinct CDR3 sequences. CDR1 is KGHSH, CDR2 LQKENI, per germline. The CDR3 extends over 13 amino acids. Sample: blood. This clonotype was sampled from a human donor with ulcerative colitis or Crohn's disease, or a healthy co-twin of an affected twin (not recorded which). The chain joins TRBV18 to TRBJ2-1; TCRdb gives TRBD1 as the D gene, but with no DNA this cannot be confirmed. CDR3 amino acids: CASSRGQDNEQFF.